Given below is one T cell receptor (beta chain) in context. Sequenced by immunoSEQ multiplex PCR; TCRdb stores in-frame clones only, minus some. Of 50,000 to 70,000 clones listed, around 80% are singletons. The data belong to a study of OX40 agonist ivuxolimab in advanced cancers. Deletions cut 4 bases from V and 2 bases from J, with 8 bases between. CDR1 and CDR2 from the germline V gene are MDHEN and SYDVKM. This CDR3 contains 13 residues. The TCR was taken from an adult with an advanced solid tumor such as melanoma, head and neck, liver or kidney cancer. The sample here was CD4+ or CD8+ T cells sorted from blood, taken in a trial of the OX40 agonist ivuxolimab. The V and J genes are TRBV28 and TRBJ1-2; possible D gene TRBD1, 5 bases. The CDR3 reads CASSSGANYGYTF. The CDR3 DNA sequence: TGTGCCAGCAGTTCTGGGGCAAACTATGGCTACACCTTC.